Listed below are T cell receptor beta chains from one sample, sequenced in a study of early T cells in non-severe SARS-CoV-2 infection. One entry per CDR3 protein, called by TCRdb with MiXCR from the 5' RACE reads. The table shows 55,000 to 65,000 distinct CDR3 sequences, with around an eighth occurring only once. What was sequenced was whole blood. These receptors all stem from an adult who was a healthcare worker with PCR-confirmed SARS-CoV-2 infection or an uninfected control (not recorded which). CDR3s include the opening cysteine and the closing phenylalanine or tryptophan. A D gene is named only where the DNA matches it firmly. Rows give clone size only sometimes, using once, few, many, or a class for an expanded clone.

TGTGCCATCAGTGATTTGGGGACAGCCTACGAGCAGTACTTC,CAISDLGTAYEQYF,TRBD1,TRBV10-3,TRBJ2-7,many
TGTGCCAGCAGGGGCGGCTCTAGCGAATTCTACACAGATACGCAGTATTTT,CASRGGSSEFYTDTQYF,.,TRBV6-1,TRBJ2-3,.
TGCGCCAGCAGTGAGTCGGTGGGCTCCTACAATGAGCAGTTCTTC,CASSESVGSYNEQFF,.,TRBV10-2,TRBJ2-1,.
TGTGCCAGTCGTGCTTCCGGGACTGCTGGGGCCAACGTCCTGACTTTC,CASRASGTAGANVLTF,.,TRBV6-5,TRBJ2-6,.
TGCAGCGCTTGGGCCTCTAACACTGAAGCTTTCTTT,CSAWASNTEAFF,.,TRBV29-1,TRBJ1-1,few
TGTGCCAGCAGGGGGCTCCATAAAAAACTGTTTTTT,CASRGLHKKLFF,.,TRBV28,TRBJ1-4,.
TGCGCCAGCAGATCAGACAGGGGGACAGATACGCAGTATTTT,CASRSDRGTDTQYF,TRBD1,TRBV5-1,TRBJ2-3,.
TGTGCCAGCACCGTCGGTGGGGGGTTTGGAACTAATGAAAAACTGTTTTTT,CASTVGGGFGTNEKLFF,.,TRBV28,TRBJ1-4,.
TGTGCCAGCAGCTTCGGACAGGGCGATGAGCAGTTCTTC,CASSFGQGDEQFF,TRBD1,TRBV7-2,TRBJ2-1,many
TGCAGCGTTGAACTACGGCTCCAAGAGACCCAGTACTTC,CSVELRLQETQYF,.,TRBV29-1,TRBJ2-5,.
TGTGCCAGCAGCGTTACCTTCGGGGGCGCAGAGCAGTTCTTC,CASSVTFGGAEQFF,.,TRBV27,TRBJ2-1,few
TGTGCCAGCAGCGCGGACACCTCCGAGCAGCCCCAGCATTTT,CASSADTSEQPQHF,.,TRBV7-9,TRBJ1-5,many
TGTGCCAGCAGTCTTCACTTGACAGGAGAAATCTATGGCTACACCTTC,CASSLHLTGEIYGYTF,.,TRBV6-6,TRBJ1-2,.
TGTGCCTGGAGTGCAGGGACAGACAATGGCTACACCTTC,CAWSAGTDNGYTF,TRBD1,TRBV30,TRBJ1-2,.
TGTGCCAGCAGTTTCCTCATGAGAAAGAGCTCCTACAATGAGCAGTTCTTC,CASSFLMRKSSYNEQFF,.,TRBV6-2/TRBV6-3,TRBJ2-1,.
TGTGCCAGCAGCCAAAGCGTATGGACAGGACTTACTAGCTCCTACGAGCAGTACTTC,CASSQSVWTGLTSSYEQYF,TRBD1,TRBV11-2,TRBJ2-7,.
TGTGCCAGCAGCCACGACTCCCTGCTGAGGGGCGACAATGAGCAGTTCTTC,CASSHDSLLRGDNEQFF,.,TRBV5-4,TRBJ2-1,.
TGTGCCACCCTAGCCGACAGATTTTCGGCCGGTGAGCAGTTCTTC,CATLADRFSAGEQFF,.,TRBV28,TRBJ2-1,many
TGTGCCAGCAGCAAATGGACAGGGCTAAGCTCCTACGAGCAGTACTTC,CASSKWTGLSSYEQYF,TRBD1,TRBV7-9,TRBJ2-7,many
TGTGCCAGCAGCTTGAACCCCGACGACACAGATACGCAGTATTTT,CASSLNPDDTDTQYF,.,TRBV7-2,TRBJ2-3,.
TGCGCCAGCAGCCAAGGGCTAGCGGGAGTAGACCCCAATGAGCAGTTCTTC,CASSQGLAGVDPNEQFF,TRBD2,TRBV4-1,TRBJ2-1,.
TGTGCCAGCAGCTTTGGACAGCTAGCCGACCTGTGGAACACTGAAGCTTTCTTT,CASSFGQLADLWNTEAFF,.,TRBV7-9,TRBJ1-1,many
TGCAGTGCTACCTCAACAGGGGCGAACACTGAAGCTTTCTTT,CSATSTGANTEAFF,TRBD1,TRBV20-1,TRBJ1-1,many
TGTGCCAGTAGTAGGTACCTGAACACCGGGGAGCTGTTTTTT,CASSRYLNTGELFF,.,TRBV19,TRBJ2-2,medium-sized
TGTGCCAGCAGTTTGCTAGCGGTTTATGGGAATGAGCAGTTCTTC,CASSLLAVYGNEQFF,TRBD2,TRBV5-8,TRBJ2-1,.
TGCAGTGCCACCTCCCCCAGTCACACAGATACGCAGTATTTT,CSATSPSHTDTQYF,.,TRBV20-1,TRBJ2-3,many
TGTGCCAGCAGTTACGGTCAGGGGCCCTACAATGAGCAGTTCTTC,CASSYGQGPYNEQFF,.,TRBV6-5,TRBJ2-1,.
TGTGCCAGCAGTGACCCACAACAGGGGACTGAAGCTTTCTTT,CASSDPQQGTEAFF,TRBD1,TRBV6-6,TRBJ1-1,few
TGTGCCAGCAGCTTAGGCAGCCTGGGAACTGAAGCTTTCTTT,CASSLGSLGTEAFF,.,TRBV7-9,TRBJ1-1,few
TGTGCCAGCAGCACGACTAGCGAAAGCACAGATACGCAGTATTTT,CASSTTSESTDTQYF,TRBD2,TRBV9,TRBJ2-3,few
TGCAGTGCTAGAGATCTTTCTATACAGGGGGCCCAGGAGACTGAAGCTTTCTTT,CSARDLSIQGAQETEAFF,TRBD1,TRBV20-1,TRBJ1-1,.
TGTGCCAGCAGCTTAATGGAAAATTCACCCCTCCACTTT,CASSLMENSPLHF,.,TRBV7-2,TRBJ1-6,.
TGCAGCGTGAGGACGGAGAGAGATACGCAGTATTTT,CSVRTERDTQYF,.,TRBV29-1,TRBJ2-3,.
TGTGCCAGCAGTTTTAGACAGGTGGTCTATGGCTACACCTTC,CASSFRQVVYGYTF,.,TRBV28,TRBJ1-2,.
TGCGCCAGCAGCATGGGACCTAGCGGGGCGAACACCGGGGAGCTGTTTTTT,CASSMGPSGANTGELFF,TRBD2,TRBV5-1,TRBJ2-2,.
TGTGCCAGCAGTTTCAACTCGGGACAGGGGTTCTCTGGGGCCAACGTCCTGACTTTC,CASSFNSGQGFSGANVLTF,TRBD1,TRBV28,TRBJ2-6,medium-sized
TGTGCCAGTACTTGGGCCTACCGAGGGAACTATGAGCAGTTCTTC,CASTWAYRGNYEQFF,.,TRBV7-9,TRBJ2-1,many
TGTGCCAGCAGTTTGTCCGGGACAGTCTATGGCTACACCTTC,CASSLSGTVYGYTF,TRBD1,TRBV12-3/TRBV12-4,TRBJ1-2,few
TGTGCCAGCGGCCTTAACTCTGGGGCCAACGTCCTGACTTTC,CASGLNSGANVLTF,.,TRBV6-5,TRBJ2-6,few
TGTGCCAGCAGTTTACACGAGCGCTTCACAGATACGCAGTATTTT,CASSLHERFTDTQYF,.,TRBV27,TRBJ2-3,few
TGTGCCAGCAGCGCTACGAGCCGGGACAGCTATGGCTACACCTTC,CASSATSRDSYGYTF,TRBD1,TRBV9,TRBJ1-2,few
TGTGCCAGCAGCTTAGATCTGGGACAGGGAAATGGCTACACCTTC,CASSLDLGQGNGYTF,TRBD1,TRBV7-2,TRBJ1-2,few
TGCAGTGCTAAGGACCCTGGCCCAGAGACCCAGTACTTC,CSAKDPGPETQYF,.,TRBV20-1,TRBJ2-5,many
TGCAGTGCTAGAGATCTGTACTCCGGGACCCACAATGAGCAGTTCTTC,CSARDLYSGTHNEQFF,.,TRBV20-1,TRBJ2-1,.
TGCAGTGCTAGAGTCCCAGGGACCCAGTACTTC,CSARVPGTQYF,.,TRBV20-1,TRBJ2-5,few
TGTGCCAGCAGGCTAAACAGGACCGGCTACACCTTC,CASRLNRTGYTF,.,TRBV6-6,TRBJ1-2,many
TGTGCCAGTAGTATTAGGACTAGCGGGGTCTCTGGCGGGGAGCTGTTTTTT,CASSIRTSGVSGGELFF,TRBD2,TRBV19,TRBJ2-2,few
TGCAGCGTTGGACAGCTGAACACTGAAGCTTTCTTT,CSVGQLNTEAFF,.,TRBV29-1,TRBJ1-1,few
TGTGCCAGTAGTAAGGGACACGTCGACGAGCAGTACTTC,CASSKGHVDEQYF,.,TRBV19,TRBJ2-7,few
TGCAGCGTCGGACGAGTTGGTGGCACCGGGGAGCTGTTTTTT,CSVGRVGGTGELFF,.,TRBV29-1,TRBJ2-2,.
TGTGCCAGTAGTAACGACAGGGCGAAGGGAGACGAGCAGTACTTC,CASSNDRAKGDEQYF,TRBD1,TRBV19,TRBJ2-7,many
TGCAGCGTTGATAGCGGACAGGGTACGAGGGATACGCAGTATTTT,CSVDSGQGTRDTQYF,TRBD1,TRBV29-1,TRBJ2-3,.
TGTGCCAGCAGCACCGGACAGGGAGGGCAAGAGACCCAGTACTTC,CASSTGQGGQETQYF,.,TRBV11-2,TRBJ2-5,many